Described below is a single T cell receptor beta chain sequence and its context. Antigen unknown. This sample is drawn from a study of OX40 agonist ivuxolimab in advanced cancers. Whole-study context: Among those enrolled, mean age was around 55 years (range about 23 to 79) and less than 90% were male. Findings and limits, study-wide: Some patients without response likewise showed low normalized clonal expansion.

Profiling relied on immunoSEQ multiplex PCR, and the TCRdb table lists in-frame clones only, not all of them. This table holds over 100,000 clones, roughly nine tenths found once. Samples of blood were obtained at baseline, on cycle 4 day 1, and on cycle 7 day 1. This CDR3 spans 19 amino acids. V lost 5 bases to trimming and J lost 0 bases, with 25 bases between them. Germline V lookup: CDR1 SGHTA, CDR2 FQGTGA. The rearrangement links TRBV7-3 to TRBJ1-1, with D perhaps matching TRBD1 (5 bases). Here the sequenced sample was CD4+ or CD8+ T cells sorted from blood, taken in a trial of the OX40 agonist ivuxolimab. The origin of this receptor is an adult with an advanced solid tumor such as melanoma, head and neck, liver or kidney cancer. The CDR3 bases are TGTGCCAGCAGCCTCACCTCGTGGCAAGGGGAAGGCATGAACACTGAAGCTTTCTTT. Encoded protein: CASSLTSWQGEGMNTEAFF.